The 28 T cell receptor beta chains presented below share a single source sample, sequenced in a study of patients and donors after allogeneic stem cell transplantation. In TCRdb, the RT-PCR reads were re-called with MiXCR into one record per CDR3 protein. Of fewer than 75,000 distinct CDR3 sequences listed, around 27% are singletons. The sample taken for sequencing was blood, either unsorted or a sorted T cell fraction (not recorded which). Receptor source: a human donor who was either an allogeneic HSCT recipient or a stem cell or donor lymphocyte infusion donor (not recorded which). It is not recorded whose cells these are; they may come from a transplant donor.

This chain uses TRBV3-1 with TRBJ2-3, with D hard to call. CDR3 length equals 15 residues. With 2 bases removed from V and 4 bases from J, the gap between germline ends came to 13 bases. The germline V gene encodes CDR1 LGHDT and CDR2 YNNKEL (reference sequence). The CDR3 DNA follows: TGTGCCAGCAGCCAAATTTCACAGCCAGCAGATACGCAGTATTTT. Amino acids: CASSQISQPADTQYF.

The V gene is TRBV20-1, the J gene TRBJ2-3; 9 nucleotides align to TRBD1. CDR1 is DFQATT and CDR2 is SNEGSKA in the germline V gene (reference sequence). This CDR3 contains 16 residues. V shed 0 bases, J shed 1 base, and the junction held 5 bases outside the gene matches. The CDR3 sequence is CSARDTGGAGTDTQYF. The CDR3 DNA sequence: TGCAGTGCTAGAGACACAGGGGGCGCGGGCACAGATACGCAGTATTTT.

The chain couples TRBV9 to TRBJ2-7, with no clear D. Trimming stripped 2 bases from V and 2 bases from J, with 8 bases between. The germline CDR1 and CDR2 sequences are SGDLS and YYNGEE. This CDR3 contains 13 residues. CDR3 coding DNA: TGTGCCAGCAGCGTGGACGTAGCCTACGAGCAGTACTTC. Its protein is CASSVDVAYEQYF.

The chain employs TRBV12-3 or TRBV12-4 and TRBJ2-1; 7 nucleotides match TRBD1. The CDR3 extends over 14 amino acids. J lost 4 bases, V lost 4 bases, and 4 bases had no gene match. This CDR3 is CASSSGQPYNEQFF. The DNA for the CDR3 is TGTGCCAGCAGTTCGGGACAGCCTTACAATGAGCAGTTCTTC.

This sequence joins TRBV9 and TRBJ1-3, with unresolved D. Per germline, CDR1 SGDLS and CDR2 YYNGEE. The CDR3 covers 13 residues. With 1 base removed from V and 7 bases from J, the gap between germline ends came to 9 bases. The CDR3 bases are TGTGCCAGCAGCGTAAATTCGGGGAACACCATATATTTT. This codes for CASSVNSGNTIYF.

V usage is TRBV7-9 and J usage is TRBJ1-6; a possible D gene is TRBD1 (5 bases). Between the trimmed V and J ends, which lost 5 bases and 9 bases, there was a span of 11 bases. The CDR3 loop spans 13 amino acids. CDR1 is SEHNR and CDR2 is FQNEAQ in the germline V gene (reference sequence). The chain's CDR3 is CASSRGDGSPLHF. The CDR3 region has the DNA TGTGCCAGCAGCAGAGGGGATGGTTCACCCCTCCACTTT.

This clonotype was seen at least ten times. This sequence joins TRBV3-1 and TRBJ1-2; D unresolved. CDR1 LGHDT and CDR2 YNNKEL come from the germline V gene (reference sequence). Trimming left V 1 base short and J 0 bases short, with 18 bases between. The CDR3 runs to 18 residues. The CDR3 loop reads CASSQVGNRPTANYGYTF. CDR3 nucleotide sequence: TGTGCCAGCAGCCAAGTAGGGAACAGACCAACAGCTAACTATGGCTACACCTTC. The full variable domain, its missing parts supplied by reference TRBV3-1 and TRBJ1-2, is DTAVSQTPKYLVTQMGNDKSIKCEQNLGHDTMYWYKQDSKKFLKIMFSYNNKELIINETVPNRFSPKSPDKAHLNLHINSLELGDSAVYFCASSQVGNRPTANYGYTFGSGTRLTVV.

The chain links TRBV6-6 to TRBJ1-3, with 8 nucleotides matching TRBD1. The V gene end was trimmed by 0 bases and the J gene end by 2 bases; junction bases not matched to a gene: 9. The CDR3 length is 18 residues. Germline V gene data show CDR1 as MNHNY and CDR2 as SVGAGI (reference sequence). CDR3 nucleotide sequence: TGTGCCAGCAGTTACTCGGAAGGACAGGGAAAGGCTGGAAACACCATATATTTT. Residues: CASSYSEGQGKAGNTIYF.

The CDR3 nucleotides read TGTGCCAGCAGTGGTCTCACAGATACGCAGTATTTT. Its translation is CASSGLTDTQYF. The chain couples TRBV7-8 to TRBJ2-3; unclear D gene. This CDR3 is built from 12 residues. V was trimmed by 6 bases and J by 2 bases, leaving 6 bases between them. In germline, CDR1 is SGHVS, CDR2 FQNEAQ.

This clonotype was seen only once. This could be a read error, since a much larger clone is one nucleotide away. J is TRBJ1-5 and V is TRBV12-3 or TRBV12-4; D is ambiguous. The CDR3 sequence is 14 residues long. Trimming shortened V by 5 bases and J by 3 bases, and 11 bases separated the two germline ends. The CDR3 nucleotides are TGTGCCAGCAGTCCCGCTCGGATCAATCAGCCCCAGCATTTT. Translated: CASSPARINQPQHF.

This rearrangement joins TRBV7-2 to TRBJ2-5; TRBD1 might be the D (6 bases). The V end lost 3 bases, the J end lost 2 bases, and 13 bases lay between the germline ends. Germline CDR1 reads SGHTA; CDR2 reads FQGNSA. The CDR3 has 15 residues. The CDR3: CASSLGAVLQETQYF. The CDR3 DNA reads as TGTGCCAGCAGCTTGGGGGCCGTCCTACAAGAGACCCAGTACTTC. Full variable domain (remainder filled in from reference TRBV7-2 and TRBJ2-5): GAGVSQSPSNKVTEKGKDVELRCDPISGHTALYWYRQSLGQGLEFLIYFQGNSAPDKSGLPSDRFSAERTGGSVSTLTIQRTQQEDSAVYLCASSLGAVLQETQYFGPGTRLLVL.

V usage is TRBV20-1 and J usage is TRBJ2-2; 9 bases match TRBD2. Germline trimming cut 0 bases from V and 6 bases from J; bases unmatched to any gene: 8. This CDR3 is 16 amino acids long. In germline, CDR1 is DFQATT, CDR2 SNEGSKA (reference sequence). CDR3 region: CSARDTGTSYPGELFF. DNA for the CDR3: TGCAGTGCTAGAGACACCGGGACTAGCTATCCCGGGGAGCTGTTTTTT.

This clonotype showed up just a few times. The CDR3 nucleotides read TGTGCCTGGAGTGTACGGCAGGATAATGAAAAACTGTTTTTT. Its translation: CAWSVRQDNEKLFF. The V gene is TRBV30, the J gene TRBJ1-4; D gene unclear. The CDR3 length is 14 residues. Trimming stripped 0 bases from V and 4 bases from J, with 9 bases between. Per the germline V gene, CDR1 is GTSNPN and CDR2 is SVGIG (reference sequence).

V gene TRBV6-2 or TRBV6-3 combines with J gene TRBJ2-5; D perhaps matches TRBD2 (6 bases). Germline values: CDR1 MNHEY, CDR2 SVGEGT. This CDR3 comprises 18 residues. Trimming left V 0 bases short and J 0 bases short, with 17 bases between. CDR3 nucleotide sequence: TGTGCCAGCAGTTACTCGAGCGAGACGGGAGTACACCAAGAGACCCAGTACTTC. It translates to CASSYSSETGVHQETQYF.

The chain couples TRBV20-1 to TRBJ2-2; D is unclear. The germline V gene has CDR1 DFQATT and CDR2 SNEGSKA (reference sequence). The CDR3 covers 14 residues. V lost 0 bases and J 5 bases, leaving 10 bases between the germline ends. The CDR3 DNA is TGCAGTGCTAGAGATATAACGGAGACCGGGGAGCTGTTTTTT. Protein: CSARDITETGELFF.

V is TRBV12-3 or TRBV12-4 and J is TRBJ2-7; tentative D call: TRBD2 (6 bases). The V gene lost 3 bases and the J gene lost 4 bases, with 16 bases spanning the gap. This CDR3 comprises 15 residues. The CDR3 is CASSLSVWRGYEQYF. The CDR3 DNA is TGTGCCAGCAGTTTGAGTGTCTGGCGGGGATACGAGCAGTACTTC.

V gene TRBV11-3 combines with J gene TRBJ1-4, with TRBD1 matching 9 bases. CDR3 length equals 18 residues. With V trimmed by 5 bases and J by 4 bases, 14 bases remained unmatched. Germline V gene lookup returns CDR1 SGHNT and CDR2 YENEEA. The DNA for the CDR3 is TGTGCCAGCAGCCCCGGGACAGGGAGATCTCTGAGTAATGAAAAACTGTTTTTT. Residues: CASSPGTGRSLSNEKLFF.

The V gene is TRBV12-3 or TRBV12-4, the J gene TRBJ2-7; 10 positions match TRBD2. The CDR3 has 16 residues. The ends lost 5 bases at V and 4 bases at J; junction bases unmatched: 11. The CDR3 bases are TGTGCCAGCAGTACGCTTTCTAGCGGGAGTTTTTACGAGCAGTACTTC. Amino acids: CASSTLSSGSFYEQYF.

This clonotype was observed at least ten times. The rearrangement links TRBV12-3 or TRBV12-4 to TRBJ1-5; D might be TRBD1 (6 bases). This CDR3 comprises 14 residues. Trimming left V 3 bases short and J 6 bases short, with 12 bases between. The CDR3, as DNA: TGTGCCAGCAGTTTTTGGGGGGGCCCTCAGCCCCAGCATTTT. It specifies CASSFWGGPQPQHF.

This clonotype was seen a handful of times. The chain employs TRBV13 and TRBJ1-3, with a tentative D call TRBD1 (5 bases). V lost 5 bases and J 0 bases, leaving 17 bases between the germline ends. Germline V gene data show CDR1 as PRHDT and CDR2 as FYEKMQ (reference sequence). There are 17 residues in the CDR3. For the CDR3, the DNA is TGTGCCAGCAGCGTCGCATGGGACGGATCCTCTGGAAACACCATATATTTT. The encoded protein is CASSVAWDGSSGNTIYF.

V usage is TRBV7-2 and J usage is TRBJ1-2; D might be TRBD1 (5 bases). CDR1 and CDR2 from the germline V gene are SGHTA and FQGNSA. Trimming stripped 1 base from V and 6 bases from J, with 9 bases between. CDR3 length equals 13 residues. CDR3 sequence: CASSLVTVNGYTF. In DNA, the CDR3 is TGTGCCAGCAGCTTAGTGACAGTTAATGGCTACACCTTC.

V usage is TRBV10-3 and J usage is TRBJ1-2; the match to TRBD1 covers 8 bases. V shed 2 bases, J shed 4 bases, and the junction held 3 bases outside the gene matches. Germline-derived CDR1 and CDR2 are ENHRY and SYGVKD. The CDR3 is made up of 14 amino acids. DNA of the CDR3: TGTGCCATCAGTGAGGACAGGGGTTCCTATGGCTACACCTTC. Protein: CAISEDRGSYGYTF.

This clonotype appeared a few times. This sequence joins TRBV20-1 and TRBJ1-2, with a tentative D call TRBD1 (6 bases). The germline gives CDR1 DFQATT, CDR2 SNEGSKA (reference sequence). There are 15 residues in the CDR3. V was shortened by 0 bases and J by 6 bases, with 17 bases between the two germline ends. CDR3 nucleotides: TGCAGTGCTAGAGATCGGGCAGGGGAGGTACATGGCTACACCTTC. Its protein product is CSARDRAGEVHGYTF.

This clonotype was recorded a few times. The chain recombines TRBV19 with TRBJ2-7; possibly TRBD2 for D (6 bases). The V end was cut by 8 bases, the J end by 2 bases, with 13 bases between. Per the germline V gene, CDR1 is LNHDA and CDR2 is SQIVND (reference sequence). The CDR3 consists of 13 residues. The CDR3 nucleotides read TGTGCCAGTTCCCCTGGGAGGACCTACGAGCAGTACTTC. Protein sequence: CASSPGRTYEQYF.

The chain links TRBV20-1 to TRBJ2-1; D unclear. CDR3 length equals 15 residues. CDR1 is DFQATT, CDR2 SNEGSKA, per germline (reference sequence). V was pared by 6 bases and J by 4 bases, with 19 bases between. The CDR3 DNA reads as TGCAGTGCCCCCCTCGAGACTGACTGGTACAATGAGCAGTTCTTC. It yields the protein CSAPLETDWYNEQFF.

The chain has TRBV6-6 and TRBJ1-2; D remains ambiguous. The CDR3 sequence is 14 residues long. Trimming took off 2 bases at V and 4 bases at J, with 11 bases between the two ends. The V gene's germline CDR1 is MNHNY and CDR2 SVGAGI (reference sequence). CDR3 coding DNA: TGTGCCAGCAGTTACAGGGTCTCGGGCTATGGCTACACCTTC. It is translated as CASSYRVSGYGYTF.

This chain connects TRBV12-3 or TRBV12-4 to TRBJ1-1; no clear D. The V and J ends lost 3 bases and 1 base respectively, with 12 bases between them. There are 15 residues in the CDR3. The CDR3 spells CASSLPTVGNTEAFF. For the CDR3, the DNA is TGTGCCAGCAGTTTGCCCACAGTAGGGAACACTGAAGCTTTCTTT.

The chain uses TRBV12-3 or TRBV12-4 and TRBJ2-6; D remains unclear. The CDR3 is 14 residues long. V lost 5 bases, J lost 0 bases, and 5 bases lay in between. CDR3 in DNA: TGTGCCAGCAGTCTCAGCTCTGGGGCCAACGTCCTGACTTTC. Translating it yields CASSLSSGANVLTF.